The sequence of this T cell receptor (beta chain) was determined in a study of T cell changes during pregnancy in multiple sclerosis. Sequencing used immunoSEQ multiplex PCR; TCRdb keeps in-frame clones, though not all of them. The repertoire holds 70,000 to 95,000 clones, with 90% to 95% as singletons. Germline CDR1 is MNHNS and CDR2 is SASEGT. V dropped 3 bases and J dropped 6 bases, with 14 bases sitting between them. This CDR3 region has 14 residues. The sequence derives from a female donor with multiple sclerosis, enrolled in a pregnancy study. This specimen consisted of peripheral blood, obtained in the third trimester of pregnancy. V and J are TRBV6-1 and TRBJ1-1; D may be TRBD1 (5 bases). In nucleotides, the CDR3 is TGTGCCAGCAGTGATGGGGGGTCCTCGGCTGAAGCTTTCTTT. Translation: CASSDGGSSAEAFF.